This T cell receptor (beta chain) was sequenced for a study of OX40 agonist ivuxolimab in advanced cancers. Libraries were prepared by immunoSEQ multiplex PCR; TCRdb keeps only in-frame clonotypes and omits some of them. The data contain some 74,000 clones, less than 90% of them seen just once; the ten biggest clones take up 0.53%. The sequenced sample was CD4+ or CD8+ T cells sorted from blood, obtained in a trial of the OX40 agonist ivuxolimab. The TCR originated in an adult with an advanced solid tumor such as melanoma, head and neck, liver or kidney cancer.

The CDR3 nucleotides are TGTGCCAGTAGTCCCCGGACAGGTGATAACTATGGCTACACCTTC. This codes for CASSPRTGDNYGYTF. This sequence joins TRBV19 and TRBJ1-2; 7 bases map to TRBD1. V lost 5 bases to trimming and J lost 1 base; unmatched junction nucleotides: 7. The CDR3 runs 15 residues. The germline gives CDR1 LNHDA, CDR2 SQIVND (reference sequence).